The 2 T cell receptor beta chains presented below share a single source sample, sequenced in a study of T cells in Graves' hyperthyroidism and ophthalmopathy. Authors of the study amplified TCR beta CDR3 regions from RNA transcripts. The TCR CDR3 was amplified in a first-round RT-PCR using the HTBI primer set. TCRdb re-derived calls from the multiplex PCR reads in MiXCR, one entry per CDR3 protein. In the table there are 490,000 or so distinct CDR3 sequences, around 16% of which are singletons. The specimen sequenced was blood. Receptor source: a woman between 25 and 40 years old with Graves' ophthalmopathy.

In this sample, this clonotype turned up a few times. The chain combines TRBV6-2 or TRBV6-3 with TRBJ2-2; TRBD1 aligns across 8 bases. The germline CDR1 and CDR2 sequences are MNHEY and SVGEGT. V was clipped by 5 bases and J by 0 bases; unmatched bases: 5. This CDR3 has 16 residues. The CDR3 region is CASSPRTGPNTGELFF. CDR3 DNA sequence: TGTGCCAGCAGTCCGAGGACAGGGCCGAACACCGGGGAGCTGTTTTTT.

The count of this clonotype is one. This could be a read error, since a much larger clone is one nucleotide away. This sequence joins TRBV28 and TRBJ2-1; unclear D gene. The end of the DNA is better explained by TRBJ2-7, so the J call may be wrong. CDR1 is MDHEN, CDR2 SYDVKM, per germline. The CDR3 extends over 15 amino acids. The CDR3: CASSPFPRSYNEQYF. CDR3 sequence (DNA): TGTGCCAGCAGTCCTTTCCCTCGATCCTACAATGAGCAGTACTTC.